One and the same sample provided the 9 T cell receptor beta chains below, sequenced in a study of blood T cell repertoires in COVID-19. Clones were read by immunoSEQ multiplex PCR, and TCRdb kept only the in-frame ones, dropping some. The table lists about 250,000 clones, 85% to 90% of them singletons, with about 1.6% in the top ten. Source material: PBMCs or T cells enriched from blood (not recorded which). These receptors all come from a man aged 40-55 years who had recovered from COVID-19.

The rearrangement joins TRBV5-4 to TRBJ1-6, with D unclear. Looked up from germline, CDR1 is SGHNT and CDR2 is YYREEE (reference sequence). CDR3 size: 15 residues. Trimming removed 0 bases at V and 0 bases at J, with 4 bases between. DNA of the CDR3: TGTGCCAGCAGCTTGGAGAGCTCCTATAATTCACCCCTCCACTTT. Protein product: CASSLESSYNSPLHF. The full variable domain, its missing parts supplied by reference TRBV5-4 and TRBJ1-6, is ETGVTQSPTHLIKTRGQQVTLRCSSQSGHNTVSWYQQALGQGPQFIFQYYREEENGRGNFPPRFSGLQFPNYSSELNVNALELDDSALYLCASSLESSYNSPLHFGNGTRLTVT.

The chain links TRBV7-9 to TRBJ1-1; TRBD1 aligns across 7 bases. Germline CDR1 and CDR2: SEHNR and FQNEAQ (reference sequence). V was clipped by 5 bases and J by 6 bases; unmatched bases: 9. The CDR3 sequence is 14 residues long. CDR3 loop: CASSLQGGLAEAFF. In DNA, the CDR3 is TGTGCCAGCAGCCTCCAAGGGGGCCTTGCTGAAGCTTTCTTT.

This clone has a handful of counts. The DNA for the CDR3 is TGTGCCAGCAGCTTAGATCCTAGCGGCGATGAGCAGTTCTTC. It specifies CASSLDPSGDEQFF. This rearrangement joins TRBV7-3 to TRBJ2-1; 7 nucleotides align to TRBD2. V lost 2 bases, J lost 8 bases, and 6 bases stayed unmatched. The CDR3 has 14 residues. Germline values: CDR1 SGHTA, CDR2 FQGTGA.

The CDR3 protein is CASSLTGGIGGYTF. DNA for the CDR3: TGTGCCAGCAGCTTGACAGGGGGCATAGGAGGCTACACCTTC. V and J are TRBV7-9 and TRBJ1-2; 10 bases are shared with TRBD1. V trimming: 3 bases; J trimming: 8 bases; junction bases outside the gene matches: 6. The CDR3 extends over 14 amino acids. Germline CDR1 SEHNR, CDR2 FQNEAQ (reference sequence).

The chain uses TRBV3-1 (or the pseudogene TRBV3-2) and TRBJ2-7; 8 bases map to TRBD1. The ends lost 4 bases at V and 3 bases at J; junction bases unmatched: 8. The CDR3 is 15 residues long. Per germline, CDR1 LGHDT and CDR2 YNNKEL (reference sequence). This chain's CDR3 is CASSPLVGQGYEQYF. The CDR3 nucleotides are TGTGCCAGCAGCCCCCTTGTAGGACAGGGCTACGAGCAGTACTTC.

This clone was counted a few times. Other DNA sequences in this specimen translate into the identical CDR3. The chain recombines TRBV19 with TRBJ2-7, with TRBD1 identical over 8 bases. Germline CDR1 is LNHDA and CDR2 is SQIVND (reference sequence). This CDR3 has 14 amino acids. Germline trimming cut 3 bases from V and 3 bases from J; bases unmatched to any gene: 4. The CDR3 DNA reads as TGTGCCAGTAGTATGGGGACAGGAGGCTACGAGCAGTACTTC. This sequence encodes CASSMGTGGYEQYF.

The CDR3 nucleotides read TGTGCCAGCAGCGTAAGACAGGTACGGAACACTGAAGCTTTCTTT. As protein: CASSVRQVRNTEAFF. This sequence joins TRBV7-9 and TRBJ1-1; D is perhaps TRBD1 (6 bases). Trimming cost V 5 bases and J 1 base, with 14 bases left between them. The CDR3 totals 15 residues. The V gene's germline CDR1 is SEHNR and CDR2 FQNEAQ (reference sequence).

This rearrangement joins TRBV5-5 to TRBJ1-6; 10 bases line up with TRBD1. The CDR3 extends over 15 amino acids. V lost 0 bases, J lost 9 bases, and 3 bases stayed unmatched. The germline gives CDR1 SGHKS, CDR2 YYEKEE (reference sequence). The CDR3 coding sequence is TGTGCCAGCAGCTTGGGACAGGGGGCATCTTCACCCCTCCACTTT. This encodes CASSLGQGASSPLHF. The entire variable domain, with the rest obtained from reference TRBV5-5 and TRBJ1-6, is as follows: DAGVTQSPTHLIKTRGQQVTLRCSPISGHKSVSWYQQVLGQGPQFIFQYYEKEERGRGNFPDRFSARQFPNYSSELNVNALLLGDSALYLCASSLGQGASSPLHFGNGTRLTVT.

V usage is TRBV27 and J usage is TRBJ2-5; 9 bases map to TRBD2. V dropped 4 bases and J dropped 1; count of bases not matched to a gene: 7. The V gene's germline CDR1 is MNHEY and CDR2 SMNVEV (reference sequence). The CDR3 is 16 residues long. This CDR3 reads CASSSMTSGVQETQYF. The CDR3 DNA sequence: TGTGCCAGCAGTTCCATGACTAGCGGAGTCCAAGAGACCCAGTACTTC.